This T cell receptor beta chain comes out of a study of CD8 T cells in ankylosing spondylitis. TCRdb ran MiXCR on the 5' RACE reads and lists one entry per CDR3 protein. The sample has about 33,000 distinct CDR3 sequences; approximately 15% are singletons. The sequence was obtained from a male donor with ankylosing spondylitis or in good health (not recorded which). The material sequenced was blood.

CDR3 region: CASGYTDTQYF. The CDR3 DNA reads TGTGCCAGCGGATACACAGATACGCAGTATTTT. The J gene is TRBJ2-3, the V gene TRBV7-2; D is ambiguous. The V end was cut by 8 bases, the J end by 2 bases, with 5 bases between. CDR3 length equals 11 residues. Germline CDR1 reads SGHTA; CDR2 reads FQGNSA.